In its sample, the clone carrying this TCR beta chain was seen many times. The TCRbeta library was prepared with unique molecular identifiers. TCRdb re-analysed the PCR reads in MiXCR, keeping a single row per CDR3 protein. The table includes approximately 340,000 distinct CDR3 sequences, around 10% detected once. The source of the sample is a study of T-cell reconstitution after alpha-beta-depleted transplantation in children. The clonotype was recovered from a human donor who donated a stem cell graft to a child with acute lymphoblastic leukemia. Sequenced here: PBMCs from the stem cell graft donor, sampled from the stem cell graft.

CDR3 nucleotides: TGTGCCAGCAGTTTGGACCGCTACGAGCAGTACTTC. Amino acid sequence: CASSLDRYEQYF. The chain has TRBV12-3 or TRBV12-4 and TRBJ2-7; D ambiguous. V was pared by 3 bases and J by 3 bases, with 6 bases between. The CDR3 length is 12 residues.